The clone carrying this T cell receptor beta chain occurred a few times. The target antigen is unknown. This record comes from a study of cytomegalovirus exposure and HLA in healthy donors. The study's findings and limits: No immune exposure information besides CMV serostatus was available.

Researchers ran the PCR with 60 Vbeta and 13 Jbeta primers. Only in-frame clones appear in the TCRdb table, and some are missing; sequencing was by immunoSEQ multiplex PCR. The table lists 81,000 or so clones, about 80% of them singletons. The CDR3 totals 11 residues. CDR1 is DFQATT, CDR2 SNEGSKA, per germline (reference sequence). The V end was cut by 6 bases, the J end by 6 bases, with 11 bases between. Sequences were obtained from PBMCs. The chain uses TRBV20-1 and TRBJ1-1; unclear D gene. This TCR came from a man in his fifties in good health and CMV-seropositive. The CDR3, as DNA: TGCAGTGCATCAGGCCAGTCTGAAGCTTTCTTT. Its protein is CSASGQSEAFF.